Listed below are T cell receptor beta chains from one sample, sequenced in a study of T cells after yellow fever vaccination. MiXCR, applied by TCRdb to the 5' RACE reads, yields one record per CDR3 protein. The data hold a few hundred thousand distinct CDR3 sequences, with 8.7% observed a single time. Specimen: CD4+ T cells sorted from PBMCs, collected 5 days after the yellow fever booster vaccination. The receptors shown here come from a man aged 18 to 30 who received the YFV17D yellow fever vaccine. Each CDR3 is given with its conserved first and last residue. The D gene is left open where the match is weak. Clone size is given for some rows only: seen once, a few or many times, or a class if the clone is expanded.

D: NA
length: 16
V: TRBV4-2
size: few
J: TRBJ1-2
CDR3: CASSQDYRGSNYGYTF
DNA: TGTGCCAGCAGCCAAGATTACCGGGGATCCAACTATGGCTACACCTTC

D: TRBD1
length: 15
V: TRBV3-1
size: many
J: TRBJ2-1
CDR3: CASSQRQGNSNEQFF
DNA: TGTGCCAGCAGCCAACGACAGGGGAATTCCAATGAGCAGTTCTTC

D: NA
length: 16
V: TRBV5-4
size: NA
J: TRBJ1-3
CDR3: CASSLRGSGAGNTIYF
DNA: TGTGCCAGCAGCTTGAGAGGGTCAGGGGCTGGAAACACCATATATTTT

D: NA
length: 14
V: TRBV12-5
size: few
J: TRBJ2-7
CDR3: CASGFGQFQREQYF
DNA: TGTGCTAGTGGTTTTGGGCAGTTCCAGCGCGAGCAGTACTTC

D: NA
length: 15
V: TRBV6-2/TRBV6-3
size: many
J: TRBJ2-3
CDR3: CASSYASGAHDTQYF
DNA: TGTGCCAGCAGTTACGCCAGCGGTGCACACGATACGCAGTATTTT

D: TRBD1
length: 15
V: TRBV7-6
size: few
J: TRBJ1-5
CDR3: CASSLLPGTGEPQHF
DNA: TGTGCCAGCAGCTTACTCCCCGGGACAGGGGAGCCCCAGCATTTT

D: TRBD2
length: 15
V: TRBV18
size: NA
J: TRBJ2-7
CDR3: CASSPGAGVYYEQYF
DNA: TGTGCCAGCTCCCCGGGAGCGGGGGTTTACTACGAGCAGTACTTC

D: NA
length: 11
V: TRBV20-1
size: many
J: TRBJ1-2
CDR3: CSAETGYGYTF
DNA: TGCAGTGCTGAAACAGGGTATGGCTACACCTTC

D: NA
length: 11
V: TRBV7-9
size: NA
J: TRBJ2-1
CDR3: CASSLTLEQFF
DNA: TGTGCCAGCAGCTTAACCCTTGAGCAGTTCTTC

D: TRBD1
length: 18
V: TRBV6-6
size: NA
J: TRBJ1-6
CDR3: CASGPGTGGFSYNSPLHF
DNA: TGTGCCAGCGGGCCGGGGACAGGGGGTTTCTCCTATAATTCACCCCTCCACTTT

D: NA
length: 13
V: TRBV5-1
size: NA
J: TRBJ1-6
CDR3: CATTPGNGSPLHF
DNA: TGCGCCACCACGCCAGGGAACGGATCACCCCTCCACTTT

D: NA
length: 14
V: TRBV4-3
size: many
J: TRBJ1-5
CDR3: CASSHGLGNQPQHF
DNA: TGCGCCAGCAGCCACGGACTAGGGAATCAGCCCCAGCATTTT

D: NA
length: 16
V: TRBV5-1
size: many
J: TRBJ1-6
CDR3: CASSLRTDSYNSPLHF
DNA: TGCGCCAGCAGTCTCAGGACAGACTCCTATAATTCACCCCTCCACTTT

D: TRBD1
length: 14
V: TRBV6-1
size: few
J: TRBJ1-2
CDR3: CASRTGTGGEGYTF
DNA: TGTGCCAGCAGAACCGGGACAGGGGGCGAAGGCTACACCTTC

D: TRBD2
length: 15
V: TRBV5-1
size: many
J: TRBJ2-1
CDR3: CASSPGTSIYNEQFF
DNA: TGCGCCAGCAGCCCCGGGACTAGTATATACAATGAGCAGTTCTTC

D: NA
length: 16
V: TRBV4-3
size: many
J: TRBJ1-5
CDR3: CASSQDLLHNGQPQHF
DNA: TGCGCCAGCAGCCAAGATCTTTTACACAACGGTCAGCCCCAGCATTTT

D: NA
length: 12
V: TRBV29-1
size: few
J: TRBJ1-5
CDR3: CSVGSGNQPQHF
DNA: TGCAGCGTTGGATCCGGCAATCAGCCCCAGCATTTT

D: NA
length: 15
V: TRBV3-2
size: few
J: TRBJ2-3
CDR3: CASSQEATKTDTQYF
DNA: TGTGCCAGCAGCCAAGAGGCAACAAAGACAGATACGCAGTATTTT

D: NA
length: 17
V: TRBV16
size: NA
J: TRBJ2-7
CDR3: CASSQSSFLGNSYEQYF
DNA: TGTGCCAGCAGCCAATCGTCATTTCTCGGGAACTCCTACGAGCAGTACTTC

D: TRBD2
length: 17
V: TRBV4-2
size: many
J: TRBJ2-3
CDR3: CASSQDRTSGGADTQYF
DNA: TGTGCCAGCAGCCAAGATCGAACTAGCGGGGGAGCAGATACGCAGTATTTT

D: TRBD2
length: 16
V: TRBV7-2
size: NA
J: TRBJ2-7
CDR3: CASSRGLAGDAYEQYF
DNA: TGTGCCAGCAGCCGAGGACTAGCGGGGGACGCCTACGAGCAGTACTTC

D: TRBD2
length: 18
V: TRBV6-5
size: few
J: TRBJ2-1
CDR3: CASSTTGLAGSSYNEQFF
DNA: TGTGCCAGCAGTACAACAGGACTAGCGGGGTCCTCCTACAATGAGCAGTTCTTC

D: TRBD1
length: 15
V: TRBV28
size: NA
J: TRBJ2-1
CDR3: CASSSPRGLYNEQFF
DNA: TGTGCCAGCTCCTCCCCAAGGGGGCTCTACAATGAGCAGTTCTTC

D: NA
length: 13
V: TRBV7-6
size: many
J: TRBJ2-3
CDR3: CASSLVVTDTQYF
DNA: TGTGCCAGCAGCTTAGTGGTCACAGATACGCAGTATTTT

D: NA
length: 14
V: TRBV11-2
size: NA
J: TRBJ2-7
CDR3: CASSWRGGAYEQYF
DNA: TGTGCCAGCAGCTGGAGAGGGGGGGCCTACGAGCAGTACTTC

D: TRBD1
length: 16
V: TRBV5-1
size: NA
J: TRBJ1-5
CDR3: CASSSGTGGSNQPQHF
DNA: TGCGCCAGCAGCTCCGGGACAGGGGGTAGCAATCAGCCCCAGCATTTT

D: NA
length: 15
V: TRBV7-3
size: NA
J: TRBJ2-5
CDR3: CASSSSGVSGETQYF
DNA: TGTGCCAGCAGCTCAAGCGGCGTCTCCGGTGAGACCCAGTACTTC

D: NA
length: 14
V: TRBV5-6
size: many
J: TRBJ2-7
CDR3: CASSSQRGSYEQYF
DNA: TGTGCCAGCAGCTCCCAAAGGGGGTCCTACGAGCAGTACTTC

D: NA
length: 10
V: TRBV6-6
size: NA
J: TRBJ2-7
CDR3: CASSGGEQYF
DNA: TGTGCCAGCTCAGGGGGGGAGCAGTACTTC

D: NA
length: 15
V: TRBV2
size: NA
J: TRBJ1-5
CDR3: CASSGWVIGNQPQHF
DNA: TGTGCCAGTTCCGGATGGGTTATCGGCAATCAGCCCCAGCATTTT

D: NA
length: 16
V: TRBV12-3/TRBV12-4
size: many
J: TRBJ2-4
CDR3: CASGQRNSEAKNIQYF
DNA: TGTGCCAGCGGTCAGAGGAACAGCGAGGCCAAAAACATTCAGTACTTC

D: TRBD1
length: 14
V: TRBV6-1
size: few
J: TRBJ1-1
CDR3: CASRDRWTNTEAFF
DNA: TGTGCCAGCAGGGACAGGTGGACGAACACTGAAGCTTTCTTT

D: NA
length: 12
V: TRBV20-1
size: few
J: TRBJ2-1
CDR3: CSARDPSHEQFF
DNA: TGCAGTGCTAGAGACCCTAGCCATGAGCAGTTCTTC